This TCR beta chain originates from a study of cytomegalovirus exposure and HLA in healthy donors. Study-wide results and limits: In an earlier analysis, about 87% or about 30%: the productive usage of most TCR beta V segments. Indistinguishable V segments such as TRBV6-2 and TRBV6-3 were excluded. Available immune exposure information covered CMV serostatus only.

The PCR made use of 60 Vbeta and 13 Jbeta primers. Sequencing was performed with immunoSEQ multiplex PCR; in TCRdb, only in-frame clones are kept and a portion is missing. The repertoire holds 160,000 or so clones, with approximately 82% as singletons. At sampling all donors were nominally healthy, likely with unrecorded immune exposures. Germline V gene lookup returns CDR1 SGHVS and CDR2 FNYEAQ. The CDR3 sequence is 16 residues long. J gave up 2 bases and V 1 base, and 5 bases lay outside the gene matches. A word on this clone: Its target is not known.

This sequence was found in a male donor in good health and CMV-seropositive. The V call is TRBV7-6, the J call TRBJ2-7; 10 nucleotides match TRBD2. What was sequenced was PBMCs. CDR3: CASSLVGLAGAYEQYF. The CDR3 nucleotides are TGTGCCAGCAGCTTAGTGGGTCTAGCGGGGGCCTACGAGCAGTACTTC.